Listed below are T cell receptor beta chains from one sample, sequenced in a study of cytomegalovirus exposure and HLA in healthy donors. Method: immunoSEQ multiplex PCR; TCRdb's copy keeps in-frame clones and lacks some. The table has about 160,000 clones, 82% seen once. What was sequenced was PBMCs. These receptors all come from a man aged 50 or older in good health and CMV-seropositive. CDR3s include the opening cysteine and the closing phenylalanine or tryptophan. The D gene is left open where the match is weak. Clone size appears in some rows only: once, few, many, or a class for an expanded clone.

>TRBD1|TRBV14|15|.|TRBJ2-5
TGTGCCAGCAGCCAATCGGCAGGGGGAATGGAGACCCAGTACTTC
CASSQSAGGMETQYF
>.|TRBV2|13|.|TRBJ1-2
TGTGCCAGCAGCGTATCAGGGTTCTCTGGCTACACCTTC
CASSVSGFSGYTF
>TRBD1|TRBV12-5|12|once|TRBJ1-1
TGTGCTAGTGCCCCGTCACAGGGGGAAGCTTTCTTT
CASAPSQGEAFF
>TRBD1|TRBV5-1|15|once|TRBJ2-6
TGCGCCAGCAGCGCAGGGGGCTCTGGGGCCAACGTCCTGACTTTC
CASSAGGSGANVLTF
>TRBD1|TRBV9|15|.|TRBJ2-7
TGTGCCAGCAGCGTAGGACAGGGCAGCAGGTACGAGCAGTACTTC
CASSVGQGSRYEQYF
>.|TRBV2|16|.|TRBJ2-2
TGTGCCAGCAGTCGCCAGGGGTACGCGAACACCGGGGAGCTGTTTTTT
CASSRQGYANTGELFF
>TRBD1|TRBV15|16|.|TRBJ2-5
TGTGCCACCAGCAGAGATCAGGGACAGGGGGAAGAGACCCAGTACTTC
CATSRDQGQGEETQYF
>.|TRBV19|15|.|TRBJ1-1
TGTGCCAGTCGGTTGAGGGCAGGGGCTAACACTGAAGCTTTCTTT
CASRLRAGANTEAFF
>TRBD1|TRBV28|16|.|TRBJ1-5
TGTGCCAGCAGTTTATACAGGGGTCATAGCAATCAGCCCCAGCATTTT
CASSLYRGHSNQPQHF
>TRBD1|TRBV10-3|14|.|TRBJ1-2
TGTGCCATCAGTCGGGACAGTCGCCACGATGGCTACACCTTC
CAISRDSRHDGYTF
>.|TRBV7-6|14|.|TRBJ1-6
TGTGCCAGCAGCAGAGCGGGGGGCAATTCACCCCTCCACTTT
CASSRAGGNSPLHF
>.|TRBV6-5|14|.|TRBJ1-3
TGTGCCAGCAGTTCGGGCAGGGCTGGAAACACCATATATTTT
CASSSGRAGNTIYF
>.|TRBV5-1|15|.|TRBJ2-5
TGCGCCAGCAGCCCCCTTCTGGTGGGGCAGGAGACCCAGTACTTC
CASSPLLVGQETQYF
>TRBD1|TRBV25-1|15|.|TRBJ1-2
TGTGCCAGCAGTGAATCGGGGGGCAGGGGGCGAGGCTACACCTTC
CASSESGGRGRGYTF
>.|TRBV7-9|15|.|TRBJ1-4
TGTGCCAGCAGCACCTTCGGGGTACGGGGTGAAAAACTGTTTTTT
CASSTFGVRGEKLFF
>TRBD1|TRBV15|15|.|TRBJ2-7
TGTGCCACCAGCAGAGGTAGGACAGGGGCCTACGAGCAGTACTTC
CATSRGRTGAYEQYF